This record covers a single T cell receptor (beta chain). What it binds is not known. In TCRdb, the reads were re-called with MiXCR into one record per CDR3 protein. This table holds roughly 920,000 distinct CDR3 sequences, roughly 31% found once. The data belong to a study of T cell repertoires in cytomegalovirus infection. Study summary: HLA-B-restricted CMV epitopes that are well studied, plus recently identified HLA-C-restricted ones, were used by the study. Indications came from public TCR beta signatures; they pointed to CMV infection and to a matching HLA type.

Study results and limitations: Predominance within the ex vivo response was attributable to HLA-C-restricted CMV-specific TCR beta clonotypes.

The CDR3 spans 16 residues. Trimming at V came to 3 bases and at J to 6 bases, leaving 6 bases not matched to a gene. The germline CDR1 and CDR2 sequences are LNHNV and YYDKDF (reference sequence). The chain couples TRBV15 to TRBJ2-1, with 12 bases lining up with TRBD1. This TCR was sampled from a human donor in good health (CMV status not recorded). Some clones in this sample may be carry-over from other donors' samples. This material consisted of cultured CD8+ T cells from PBMCs, taken from culture after CMV antigen stimulation. CDR3 DNA: TGTGCCACCAGCAGGACCGGGACAGGGGGCTCCAATGAGCAGTTCTTC. It encodes CATSRTGTGGSNEQFF.